The 16 T cell receptor beta chains presented below share a single source sample, sequenced in a study of Ad26.COV2.S vaccination and SARS-CoV-2 variants. The repertoire was sequenced with immunoSEQ multiplex PCR; TCRdb's copy has only in-frame clones and lacks some. In the table there are 350,000 to 450,000 clones, 80% to 90% of which are singletons. This sample's treatment: about 20 received Ad26.COV2.S at low or high dose, single or two shots; several received placebo; per-sample allocation not given. The samples date from day 63 after the first vaccine or placebo injection. The sequenced sample was peripheral blood, obtained in a trial of Ad26.COV2.S vaccine versus placebo. The receptor source for this set is a person aged 18-60 years who received the Ad26.COV2.S COVID-19 vaccine or a placebo.

The chain couples TRBV9 to TRBJ1-3; D uncertain. Germline values: CDR1 SGDLS, CDR2 YYNGEE. The ends were cut back, 0 bases at V and 0 bases at J, with 10 bases in the middle. The CDR3 has 16 amino acids. CDR3 bases: TGTGCCAGCAGCGTAGCGGGCAGACTCTCTGGAAACACCATATATTTT. Translating gives CASSVAGRLSGNTIYF.

The chain carries TRBV6-6 and TRBJ1-2, with D unclear. Per germline, CDR1 MNHNY and CDR2 SVGAGI (reference sequence). The germline V and J ends were trimmed by 6 bases and 8 bases, with 10 bases remaining between them. This CDR3 comprises 11 residues. The CDR3 bases are TGTGCCAGCAGCGAAGAGTTAGGCTACACCTTC. It translates to CASSEELGYTF.

This CDR3 is CASSTTGAGANVLTF. The CDR3 nucleotides read TGTGCCAGCAGTACGACAGGGGCTGGGGCCAACGTCCTGACTTTC. J is TRBJ2-6 and V is TRBV27, with 8 positions matching TRBD1. The CDR3 extends over 15 amino acids. V was clipped by 5 bases and J by 2 bases; unmatched bases: 2. Germline CDR1 and CDR2: MNHEY and SMNVEV (reference sequence).

This clone was observed a handful of times. This chain's CDR3 is CASSYGQGYGYTF. The CDR3 DNA reads as TGTGCCAGCAGTTACGGGCAGGGCTATGGCTACACCTTC. V is TRBV27 and J is TRBJ1-2, with a possible D match to TRBD1 (5 bases). The CDR3 is made up of 13 amino acids. The germline gives CDR1 MNHEY, CDR2 SMNVEV (reference sequence). The V end lost 4 bases, the J end lost 4 bases, and 10 bases lay between the germline ends.

In this sample, this clone turned up many times. The chain links TRBV6-2 or TRBV6-3 to TRBJ1-5; tentative D call: TRBD1 (6 bases). There are 18 residues in the CDR3. Germline V gene sequence: CDR1 MNHEY, CDR2 SVGEGT. V dropped 0 bases and J dropped 2 bases, with 17 bases sitting between them. The CDR3 here is CASSYSIRRRGGNQPQHF. The CDR3 DNA is TGTGCCAGCAGTTACTCTATTCGGCGAAGGGGGGGCAATCAGCCCCAGCATTTT.

V usage is TRBV18 and J usage is TRBJ2-7; D remains unclear. This CDR3 contains 18 residues. V shed 0 bases and J shed 0 bases, with 18 bases lying between them. Germline V CDR1 and CDR2: KGHSH, LQKENI. The CDR3 sequence is CASSPPPADIRSSYEQYF. In DNA, the CDR3 is TGTGCCAGCTCACCACCCCCTGCCGACATCCGATCCTCCTACGAGCAGTACTTC.

The genes are TRBV28 and TRBJ2-7, with TRBD2 identical over 9 bases. Trimming cost V 3 bases and J 4 bases; bases outside gene matches: 10. Germline CDR1 reads MDHEN; CDR2 reads SYDVKM. The CDR3 is 16 residues long. The chain's CDR3 is CASSFFGLAGFYEQYF. In nucleotides, the CDR3 is TGTGCCAGCAGTTTTTTCGGGCTAGCGGGATTTTACGAGCAGTACTTC.

The rearrangement joins TRBV30 to TRBJ2-2; 8 bases are shared with TRBD2. This CDR3 contains 14 residues. CDR1 and CDR2 (germline): GTSNPN, SVGIG (reference sequence). Germline trimming cut 2 bases from V and 4 bases from J; bases unmatched to any gene: 3. CDR3 sequence: CAWSPGTSTGELFF. The CDR3 region has the DNA TGTGCCTGGAGTCCCGGGACTAGCACCGGGGAGCTGTTTTTT.

This chain links TRBV6-1 with TRBJ1-1, with no clear D. The CDR3 totals 11 residues. Germline V gene data show CDR1 as MNHNS and CDR2 as SASEGT. The V end lost 2 bases, the J end lost 7 bases, and 5 bases lay between the germline ends. The CDR3 region is CASSEPFEAFF. For the CDR3, the DNA is TGTGCCAGCAGTGAACCTTTTGAAGCTTTCTTT.

A few counts support this clone. The chain is built from TRBV3-1 (or the pseudogene TRBV3-2) and TRBJ1-4, with D possibly being TRBD1 (6 bases). Trimming took off 4 bases at V and 8 bases at J, with 14 bases between the two ends. The CDR3 spans 14 residues. Germline V gene lookup returns CDR1 LGHDT and CDR2 YNNKEL (reference sequence). As DNA, the CDR3 is TGTGCCAGCAGCCCCCGGGACAAAGGGGAAAAACTGTTTTTT. Encoded protein: CASSPRDKGEKLFF.

The J gene is TRBJ1-2, the V gene TRBV19; D may be TRBD1 (5 bases). V lost 1 base and J lost 6, with 12 bases in between. The CDR3 loop spans 14 amino acids. Germline loops: CDR1 LNHDA, CDR2 SQIVND (reference sequence). CDR3: CASSIGAGYNGYTF. The DNA for the CDR3 is TGTGCCAGTAGTATAGGGGCAGGGTATAATGGCTACACCTTC.

This chain connects TRBV7-6 to TRBJ2-6; no firm D call. CDR1 is SGHVS and CDR2 is FNYEAQ in the germline V gene. The CDR3 is 16 residues long. Trimming took 5 bases from V and 0 from J, leaving 11 bases between them. The CDR3 protein is CASSPWLGSGANVLTF. CDR3 bases: TGTGCCAGCAGCCCCTGGTTGGGCTCTGGGGCCAACGTCCTGACTTTC.

CDR3 bases: TGTGCCAGTAGTATTATAGCGGGGGCTAGCAGGGAGCAGTTCTTC. Protein product: CASSIIAGASREQFF. The chain is built from TRBV19 and TRBJ2-1; the match to TRBD2 covers 9 bases. This CDR3 has 15 amino acids. CDR1 and CDR2 from the germline V gene are LNHDA and SQIVND (reference sequence). Germline trimming cut 3 bases from V and 10 bases from J; bases unmatched to any gene: 10.

V usage is TRBV30 and J usage is TRBJ1-6, with D perhaps matching TRBD1 (5 bases). Between the trimmed V and J ends, which lost 4 bases and 7 bases, there was a span of 17 bases. Germline V gene sequence: CDR1 GTSNPN, CDR2 SVGIG (reference sequence). The CDR3 runs 15 residues. CDR3 amino acids: CAWTSKRPGNSPLHF. The CDR3 nucleotides read TGTGCCTGGACCAGTAAACGGCCAGGGAATTCACCCCTCCACTTT.

This chain connects TRBV12-3 or TRBV12-4 to TRBJ2-7, with D unclear. The CDR3 has 12 residues. V was cut by 4 bases and J by 1 base, with 5 bases left in between. The CDR3 coding sequence is TGTGCCAGCAGTTACCTTTCCTACGAGCAGTACTTC. As protein: CASSYLSYEQYF.

This clone appeared a single time. The chain uses TRBV2 and TRBJ1-1, with a weak D call TRBD1 (6 bases). CDR1 SNHLY and CDR2 FYNNEI come from the germline V gene. This CDR3 is built from 13 residues. Trimming pared 7 bases from V and 10 bases from J, leaving 19 bases between. The chain's CDR3 is CASTPGGATGAFF. In DNA, the CDR3 is TGTGCCAGCACCCCGGGGGGGGCCACGGGAGCTTTCTTT.